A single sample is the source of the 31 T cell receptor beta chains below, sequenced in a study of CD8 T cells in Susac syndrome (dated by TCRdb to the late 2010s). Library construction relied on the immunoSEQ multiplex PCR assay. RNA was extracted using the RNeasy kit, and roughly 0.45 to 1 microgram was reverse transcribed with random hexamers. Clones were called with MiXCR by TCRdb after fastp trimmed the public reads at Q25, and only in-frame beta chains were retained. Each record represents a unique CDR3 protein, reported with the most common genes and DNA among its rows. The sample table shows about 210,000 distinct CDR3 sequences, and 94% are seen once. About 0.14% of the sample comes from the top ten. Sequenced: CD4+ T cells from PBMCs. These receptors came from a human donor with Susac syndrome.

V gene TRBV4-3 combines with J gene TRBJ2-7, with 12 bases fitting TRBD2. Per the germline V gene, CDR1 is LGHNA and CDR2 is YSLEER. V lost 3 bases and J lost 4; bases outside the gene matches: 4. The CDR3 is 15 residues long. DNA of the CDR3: TGCGCCAGCAGCCAGTCGACTAGCGGGGGTTACGAGCAGTACTTC. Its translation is CASSQSTSGGYEQYF.

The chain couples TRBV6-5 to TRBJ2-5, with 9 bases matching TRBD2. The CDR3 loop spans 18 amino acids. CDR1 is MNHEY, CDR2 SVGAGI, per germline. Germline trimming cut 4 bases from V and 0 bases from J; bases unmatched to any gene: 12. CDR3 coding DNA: TGTGCCAGCAGTTTGAGGACTAGCGTTCTTGCTTACCAAGAGACCCAGTACTTC. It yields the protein CASSLRTSVLAYQETQYF.

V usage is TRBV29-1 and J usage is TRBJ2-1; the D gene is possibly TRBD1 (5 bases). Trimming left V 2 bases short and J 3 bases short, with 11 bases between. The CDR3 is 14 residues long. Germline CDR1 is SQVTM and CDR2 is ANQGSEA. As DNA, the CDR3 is TGCAGCGTTGAAAAAGGGGTCGGCTACAATGAGCAGTTCTTC. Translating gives CSVEKGVGYNEQFF.

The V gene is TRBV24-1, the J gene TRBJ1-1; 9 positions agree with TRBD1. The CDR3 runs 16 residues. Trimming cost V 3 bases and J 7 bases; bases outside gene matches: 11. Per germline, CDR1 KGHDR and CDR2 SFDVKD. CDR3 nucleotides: TGTGCCACCAGTGATCCCGAACAGGGGGCGGTGGTTGAAGCTTTCTTT. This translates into CATSDPEQGAVVEAFF.

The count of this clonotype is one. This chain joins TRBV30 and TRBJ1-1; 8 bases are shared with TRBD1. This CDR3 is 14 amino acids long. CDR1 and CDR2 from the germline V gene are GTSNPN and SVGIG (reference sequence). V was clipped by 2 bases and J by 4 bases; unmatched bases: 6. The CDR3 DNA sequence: TGTGCCTGGAGTAGGACAGGGAGGAGCACTGAAGCTTTCTTT. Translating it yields CAWSRTGRSTEAFF.

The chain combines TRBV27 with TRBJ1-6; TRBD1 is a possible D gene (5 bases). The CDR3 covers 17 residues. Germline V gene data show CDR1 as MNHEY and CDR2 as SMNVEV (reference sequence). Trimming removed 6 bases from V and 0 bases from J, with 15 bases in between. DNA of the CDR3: TGTGCCAGCAGAATGACATCTGGGGGCTCCTATAATTCACCCCTCCACTTT. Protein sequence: CASRMTSGGSYNSPLHF.

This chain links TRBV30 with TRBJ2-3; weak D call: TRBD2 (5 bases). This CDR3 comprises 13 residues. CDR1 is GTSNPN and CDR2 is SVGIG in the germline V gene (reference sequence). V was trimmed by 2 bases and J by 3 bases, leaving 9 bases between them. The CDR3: CAWSLAGTDTQYF. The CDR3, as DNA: TGTGCCTGGAGTCTGGCGGGTACAGATACGCAGTATTTT. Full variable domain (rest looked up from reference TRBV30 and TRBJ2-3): SQTIHQWPATLVQPVGSPLSLECTVEGTSNPNLYWYRQAAGRGLQLLFYSVGIGQISSEVPQNLSASRPQDRQFILSSKKLLLSDSGFYLCAWSLAGTDTQYFGPGTRLTVL.

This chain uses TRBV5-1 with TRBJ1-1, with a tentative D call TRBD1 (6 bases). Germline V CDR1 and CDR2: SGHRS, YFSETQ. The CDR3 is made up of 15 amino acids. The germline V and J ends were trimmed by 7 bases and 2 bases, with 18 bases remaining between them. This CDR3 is CASRRGGQANTEAFF. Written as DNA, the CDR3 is TGCGCCAGCCGACGAGGGGGGCAGGCAAACACTGAAGCTTTCTTT.

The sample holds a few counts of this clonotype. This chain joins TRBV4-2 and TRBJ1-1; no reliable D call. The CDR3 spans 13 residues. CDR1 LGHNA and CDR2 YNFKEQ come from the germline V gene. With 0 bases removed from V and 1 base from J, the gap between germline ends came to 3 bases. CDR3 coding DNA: TGTGCCAGCAGCCAAGATGGGAACACTGAAGCTTTCTTT. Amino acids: CASSQDGNTEAFF.

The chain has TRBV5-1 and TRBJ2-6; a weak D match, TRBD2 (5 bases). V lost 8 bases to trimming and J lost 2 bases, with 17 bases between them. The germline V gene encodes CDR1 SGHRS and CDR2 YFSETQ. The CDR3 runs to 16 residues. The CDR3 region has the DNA TGCGCCAGTAGGGAGCAAATTGGCCCTGGGGCCAACGTCCTGACTTTC. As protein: CASREQIGPGANVLTF.

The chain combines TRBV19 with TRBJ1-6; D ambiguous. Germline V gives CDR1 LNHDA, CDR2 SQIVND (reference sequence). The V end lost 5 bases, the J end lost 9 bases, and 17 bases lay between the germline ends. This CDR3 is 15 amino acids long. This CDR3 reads CASSAGPGLSSPLHF. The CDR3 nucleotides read TGTGCCAGTAGTGCCGGCCCGGGTCTATCTTCACCCCTCCACTTT.

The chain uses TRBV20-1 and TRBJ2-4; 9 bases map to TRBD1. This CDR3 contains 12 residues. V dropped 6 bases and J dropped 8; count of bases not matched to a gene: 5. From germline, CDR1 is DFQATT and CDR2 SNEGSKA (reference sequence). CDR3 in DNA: TGCAGTGCGGGGGACAGGGTGGACATTCAGTACTTC. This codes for CSAGDRVDIQYF.

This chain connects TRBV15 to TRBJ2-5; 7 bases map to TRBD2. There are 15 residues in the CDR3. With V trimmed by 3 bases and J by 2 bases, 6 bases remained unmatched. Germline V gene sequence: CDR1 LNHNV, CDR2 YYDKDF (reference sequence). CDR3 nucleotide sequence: TGTGCCACCAGCAGCCCTGGGGGAGGGCAAGAGACCCAGTACTTC. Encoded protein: CATSSPGGGQETQYF.

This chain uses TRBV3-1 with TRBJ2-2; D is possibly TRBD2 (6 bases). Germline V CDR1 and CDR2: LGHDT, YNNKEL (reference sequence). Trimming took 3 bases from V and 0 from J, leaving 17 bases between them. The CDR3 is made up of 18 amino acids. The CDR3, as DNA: TGTGCCAGCAGCCAGGCGGGGTGGCGGAAGGCGAACACCGGGGAGCTGTTTTTT. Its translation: CASSQAGWRKANTGELFF.

The CDR3: CASRTIAGTGGRETQYF. The DNA for the CDR3 is TGTGCCAGCAGAACCATCGCCGGGACAGGGGGAAGGGAGACCCAGTACTTC. This sequence joins TRBV28 and TRBJ2-5, with TRBD1 matching 11 bases. Germline CDR1 MDHEN, CDR2 SYDVKM. V shed 6 bases, J shed 5 bases, and the junction held 14 bases outside the gene matches. The CDR3 has 17 residues.

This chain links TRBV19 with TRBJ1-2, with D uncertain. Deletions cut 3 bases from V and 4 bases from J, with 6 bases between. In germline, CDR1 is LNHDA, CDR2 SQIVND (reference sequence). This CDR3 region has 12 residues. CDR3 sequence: CASSMAFYGYTF. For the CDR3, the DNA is TGTGCCAGTAGTATGGCATTCTATGGCTACACCTTC.

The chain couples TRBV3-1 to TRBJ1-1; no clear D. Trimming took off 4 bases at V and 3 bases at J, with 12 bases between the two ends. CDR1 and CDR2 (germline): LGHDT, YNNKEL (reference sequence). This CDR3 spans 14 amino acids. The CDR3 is CASSPIGVDTEAFF. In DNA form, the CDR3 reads TGTGCCAGCAGCCCCATCGGAGTGGACACTGAAGCTTTCTTT.

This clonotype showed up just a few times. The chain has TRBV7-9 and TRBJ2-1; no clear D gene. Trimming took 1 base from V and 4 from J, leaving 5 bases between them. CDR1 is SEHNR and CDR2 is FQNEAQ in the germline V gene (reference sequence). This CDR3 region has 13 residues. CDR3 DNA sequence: TGTGCCAGCAGCTTAGAGCTTTACAATGAGCAGTTCTTC. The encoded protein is CASSLELYNEQFF.

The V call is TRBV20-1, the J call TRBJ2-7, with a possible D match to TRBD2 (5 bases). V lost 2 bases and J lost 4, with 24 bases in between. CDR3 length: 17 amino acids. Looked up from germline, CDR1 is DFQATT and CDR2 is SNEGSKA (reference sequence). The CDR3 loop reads CSARSVTNLLSQYEQYF. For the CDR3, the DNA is TGCAGTGCTAGATCTGTGACTAACCTGTTGTCCCAGTACGAGCAGTACTTC.

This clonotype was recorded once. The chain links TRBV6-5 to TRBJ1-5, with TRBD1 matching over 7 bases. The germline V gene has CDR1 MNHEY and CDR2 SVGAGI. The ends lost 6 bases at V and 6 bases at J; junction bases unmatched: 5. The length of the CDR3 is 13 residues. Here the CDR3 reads CASSRNRGQPQHF. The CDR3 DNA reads TGTGCCAGCAGCCGGAACAGGGGTCAGCCCCAGCATTTT.

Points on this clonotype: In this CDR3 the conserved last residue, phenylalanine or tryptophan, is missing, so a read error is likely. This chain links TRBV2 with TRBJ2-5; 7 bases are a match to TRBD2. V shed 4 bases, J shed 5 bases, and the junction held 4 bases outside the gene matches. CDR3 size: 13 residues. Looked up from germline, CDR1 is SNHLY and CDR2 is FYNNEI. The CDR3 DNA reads TGTGCCAGCAGTGTGCAGGGAGGGGAGACCCAGTACCTC. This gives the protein CASSVQGGETQYL.

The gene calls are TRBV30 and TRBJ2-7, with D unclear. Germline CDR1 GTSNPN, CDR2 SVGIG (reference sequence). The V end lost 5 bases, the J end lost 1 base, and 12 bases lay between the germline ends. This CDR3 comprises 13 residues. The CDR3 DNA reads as TGTGCCTGGGGAACGGACGGTTCCTACGAGCAGTACTTC. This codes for CAWGTDGSYEQYF.

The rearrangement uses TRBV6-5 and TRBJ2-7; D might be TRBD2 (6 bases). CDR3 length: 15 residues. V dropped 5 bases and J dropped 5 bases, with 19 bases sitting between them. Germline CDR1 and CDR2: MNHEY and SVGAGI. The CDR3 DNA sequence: TGTGCCAGCAGTGACCCGGGGGACCCGAGGGACGAGCAGTACTTC. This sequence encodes CASSDPGDPRDEQYF.

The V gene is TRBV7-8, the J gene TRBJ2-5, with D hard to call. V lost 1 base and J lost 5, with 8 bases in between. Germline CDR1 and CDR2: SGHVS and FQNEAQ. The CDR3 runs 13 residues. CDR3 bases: TGTGCCAGCAGCTTAGTAAGCGTGGAGACCCAGTACTTC. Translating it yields CASSLVSVETQYF.

Written as DNA, the CDR3 is TGTGCCAGCAGCGTAGGTCCAGGGAAGGAAGGGACCCAGTACTTC. Its protein product is CASSVGPGKEGTQYF. V usage is TRBV9 and J usage is TRBJ2-5, with a weak D call TRBD1 (5 bases). CDR3 length: 15 amino acids. Germline CDR1 and CDR2: SGDLS and YYNGEE. Trimming removed 0 bases from V and 7 bases from J, with 16 bases in between.

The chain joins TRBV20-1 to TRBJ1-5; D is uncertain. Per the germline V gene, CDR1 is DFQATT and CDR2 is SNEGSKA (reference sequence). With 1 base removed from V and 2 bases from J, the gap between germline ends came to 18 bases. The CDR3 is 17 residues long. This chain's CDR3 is CSARGTGKSSGNQPQHF. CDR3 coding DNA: TGCAGTGCTAGAGGGACCGGCAAATCAAGTGGCAATCAGCCCCAGCATTTT.

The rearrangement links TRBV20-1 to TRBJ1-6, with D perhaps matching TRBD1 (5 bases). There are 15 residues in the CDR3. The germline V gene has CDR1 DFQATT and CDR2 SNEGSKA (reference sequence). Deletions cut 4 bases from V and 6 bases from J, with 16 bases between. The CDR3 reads CSAKQQDEPNSPLHF. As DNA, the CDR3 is TGCAGTGCTAAGCAACAGGACGAACCTAATTCACCCCTCCACTTT.

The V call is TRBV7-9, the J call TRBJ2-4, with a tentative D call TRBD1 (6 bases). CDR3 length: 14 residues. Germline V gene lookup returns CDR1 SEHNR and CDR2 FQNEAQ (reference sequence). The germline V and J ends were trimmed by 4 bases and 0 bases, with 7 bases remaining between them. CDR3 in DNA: TGTGCCAGCAGCTGGGGGCTAGCCAAAAACATTCAGTACTTC. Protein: CASSWGLAKNIQYF.

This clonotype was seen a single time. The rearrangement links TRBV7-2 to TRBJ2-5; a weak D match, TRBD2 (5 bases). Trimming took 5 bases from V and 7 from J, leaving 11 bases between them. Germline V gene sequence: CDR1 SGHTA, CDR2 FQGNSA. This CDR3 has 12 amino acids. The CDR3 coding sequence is TGTGCCAGCAGCCGCGATGGAGGGACCCAGTACTTC. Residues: CASSRDGGTQYF.

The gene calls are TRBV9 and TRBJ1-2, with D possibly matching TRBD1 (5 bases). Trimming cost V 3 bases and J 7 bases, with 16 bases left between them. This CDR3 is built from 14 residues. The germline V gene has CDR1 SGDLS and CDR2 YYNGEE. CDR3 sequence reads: CASSATDSPSGYTF. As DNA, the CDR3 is TGTGCCAGCAGCGCAACAGACAGTCCTAGTGGCTACACCTTC.

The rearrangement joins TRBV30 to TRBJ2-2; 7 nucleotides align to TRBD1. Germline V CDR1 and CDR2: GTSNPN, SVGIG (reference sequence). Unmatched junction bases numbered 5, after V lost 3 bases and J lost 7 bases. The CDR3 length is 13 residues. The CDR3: CAWRLGGNGELFF. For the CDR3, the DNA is TGTGCCTGGAGGCTAGGGGGCAACGGGGAGCTGTTTTTT.